This TCR beta chain comes out of a study of T cells after yellow fever vaccination. On the study more broadly: It was SMART-Seq v4 Ultra Low Input that prepared the fractions with low cell numbers. Whole-study results and caveats: Researchers cautioned that FACS-sorted repertoires could harbor abundant clonotypes contaminating from the bulk population.

The CDR3 sequence is 14 residues long. Trimming took off 0 bases at V and 6 bases at J, with 9 bases between the two ends. Germline V lookup: CDR1 SGHKS, CDR2 YYEKEE (reference sequence). From the 5' RACE reads, TCRdb called clonotypes with MiXCR, one entry per CDR3 protein. The table includes roughly 250,000 distinct CDR3 sequences, 10% to 15% detected once. Notes on this clonotype: Its target is unknown.

The chain employs TRBV5-5 and TRBJ2-2; D gene unclear. The clonotype originates from a man aged 30-40 years who received the YFV17D yellow fever vaccine. The sample consisted of CD4+ T cells sorted from PBMCs, taken 45 days after the yellow fever booster vaccination. The CDR3 sequence is CASSLAVGAGELFF. CDR3 DNA: TGTGCCAGCAGCTTGGCTGTTGGGGCCGGGGAGCTGTTTTTT.